The 27 T cell receptor beta chains in this list originate from one sample, sequenced in a study of blood T cell repertoires in COVID-19. Only in-frame clones appear in the TCRdb table, and some are missing; sequencing was by immunoSEQ multiplex PCR. The sample holds about 210,000 clones, around four fifths seen once. The sequenced material came from PBMCs or T cells enriched from blood (not recorded which). These receptors all come from a man aged 40-50 years who had recovered from COVID-19.

This clone was seen more than once but under ten times. V is TRBV4-1 and J is TRBJ2-7; 9 bases line up with TRBD2. The CDR3 length is 16 residues. The V segment lost 4 bases and the J segment 0 bases; nucleotides outside the gene matches: 7. Germline V gene lookup returns CDR1 MGHRA and CDR2 YSYEKL. CDR3 DNA: TGCGCCAGCAGCCCTAGACTAGCGGAAAGCTCCTACGAGCAGTACTTC. Its protein is CASSPRLAESSYEQYF.

This chain links TRBV29-1 with TRBJ1-1; TRBD1 might be the D (5 bases). Trimming took off 4 bases at V and 2 bases at J, with 20 bases between the two ends. Germline V gives CDR1 SQVTM, CDR2 ANQGSEA. This CDR3 is 16 amino acids long. The DNA for the CDR3 is TGCAGCGTTGGGGGAGGCGAGAGGGGCGTAAACACTGAAGCTTTCTTT. Translated: CSVGGGERGVNTEAFF.

CDR3 protein: CASSQDLGLRNEQFF. The CDR3 DNA reads TGTGCCAGCAGCCAAGATCTGGGTCTGAGGAATGAGCAGTTCTTC. The V call is TRBV3-1 (or the pseudogene TRBV3-2), the J call TRBJ2-1; no definite D call. The CDR3 runs 15 residues. Germline values: CDR1 LGHDT, CDR2 YNNKEL (reference sequence). Trimming removed 0 bases at V and 7 bases at J, with 13 bases between.

The J gene is TRBJ1-2, the V gene TRBV2; D is undetermined. Germline V gene data show CDR1 as SNHLY and CDR2 as FYNNEI. The CDR3 sequence is 11 residues long. Between the trimmed V and J ends, which lost 2 bases and 8 bases, there was a span of 6 bases. For the CDR3, the DNA is TGTGCCAGCAGTGAACGGAGAGGCTACACCTTC. This sequence encodes CASSERRGYTF.

The table lists this clone with a few counts. V and J are TRBV6-5 and TRBJ1-2; 9 nucleotides agree with TRBD1. The germline V gene has CDR1 MNHEY and CDR2 SVGAGI. The CDR3 is 15 amino acids. The V gene end was trimmed by 5 bases and the J gene end by 8 bases; junction bases not matched to a gene: 12. CDR3 protein: CASSPWDRVIKGYTF. The CDR3 nucleotides read TGTGCCAGCAGTCCCTGGGACAGGGTGATCAAGGGCTACACCTTC.

The CDR3 DNA reads TGTGCCAGCAGCCGTAGCGGGGGTGGATCGACGCAGTATTTT. Residues: CASSRSGGGSTQYF. The rearrangement links TRBV7-8 to TRBJ2-3; 9 positions agree with TRBD2. Losses at the gene ends were 5 bases for V and 9 bases for J; bases not matched to a gene: 9. CDR1 and CDR2 from the germline V gene are SGHVS and FQNEAQ. The CDR3 loop spans 14 amino acids.

The chain combines TRBV27 with TRBJ2-3; D uncertain. V lost 0 bases, J lost 2 bases, and 9 bases lay in between. This CDR3 region has 15 residues. Germline values: CDR1 MNHEY, CDR2 SMNVEV (reference sequence). The CDR3, as DNA: TGTGCCAGCAGTTTATCACGCGGATTCACAGATACGCAGTATTTT. Translating gives CASSLSRGFTDTQYF.

This clone was seen more than once but under ten times. The chain has TRBV5-5 and TRBJ1-1; D gene uncertain. Germline V lookup: CDR1 SGHKS, CDR2 YYEKEE (reference sequence). The CDR3 totals 15 residues. V shed 4 bases and J shed 3 bases, with 16 bases lying between them. Here the CDR3 DNA reads TGTGCCAGCAGCCGCCCCCGGACGGGATACACTGAAGCTTTCTTT. This sequence encodes CASSRPRTGYTEAFF.

The chain carries TRBV5-4 and TRBJ2-3; 13 bases match TRBD2. V lost 4 bases, J lost 3 bases, and 5 bases stayed unmatched. Germline V gives CDR1 SGHNT, CDR2 YYREEE (reference sequence). The CDR3 is made up of 16 amino acids. The CDR3 DNA is TGTGCCAGCAGCCCCGGGACTAGCGGGGTAACAGATACGCAGTATTTT. This gives the protein CASSPGTSGVTDTQYF.

Turning to this clone: The sample holds other DNA sequences that translate to the same CDR3. The chain recombines TRBV27 with TRBJ2-4; D gene ambiguous. V was cut by 5 bases and J by 0 bases, with 5 bases left in between. The CDR3 runs to 13 residues. Germline V gives CDR1 MNHEY, CDR2 SMNVEV (reference sequence). The CDR3 protein is CASSPLAKNIQYF. The CDR3 coding sequence is TGTGCCAGCAGTCCCTTAGCCAAAAACATTCAGTACTTC.

The V call is TRBV9, the J call TRBJ1-6; tentatively, D is TRBD1 (5 bases). The V gene's germline CDR1 is SGDLS and CDR2 YYNGEE. Trimming left V 3 bases short and J 4 bases short, with 14 bases between. The CDR3 length is 16 residues. The CDR3 reads CASSGYGGGYNSPLHF. As DNA, the CDR3 is TGTGCCAGCAGCGGGTACGGGGGTGGATATAATTCACCCCTCCACTTT. Combining the CDR3 with reference TRBV9 and TRBJ1-6 gives the whole variable domain DSGVTQTPKHLITATGQRVTLRCSPRSGDLSVYWYQQSLDQGLQFLIQYYNGEERAKGNILERFSAQQFPDLHSELNLSSLELGDSALYFCASSGYGGGYNSPLHFGNGTRLTVT.

Note on this clone: The sample contains more than one DNA sequence encoding this CDR3. The chain uses TRBV5-1 and TRBJ1-1; 8 nucleotides line up with TRBD1. The CDR3 has 15 amino acids. The V and J ends lost 1 base and 1 base, in that order; junction bases with no gene match: 3. Germline V gene sequence: CDR1 SGHRS, CDR2 YFSETQ. CDR3 sequence: CASSLTGGTNTEAFF. The CDR3, as DNA: TGCGCCAGCAGCTTGACAGGGGGGACGAACACTGAAGCTTTCTTT.

V and J are TRBV28 and TRBJ2-7; weak D call: TRBD2 (5 bases). Germline values: CDR1 MDHEN, CDR2 SYDVKM. Trimming stripped 10 bases from V and 4 bases from J, with 17 bases between. CDR3 size: 13 residues. CDR3 nucleotide sequence: TGTGCCACCACGGGAATCCAACATTACGAGCAGTACTTC. Its translation: CATTGIQHYEQYF.

This rearrangement joins TRBV12-5 to TRBJ2-4, with D possibly matching TRBD1 (5 bases). The germline CDR1 and CDR2 sequences are LGHNT and FRNRAP. The V gene lost 7 bases and the J gene lost 0 bases, with 13 bases spanning the gap. This CDR3 comprises 15 residues. CDR3 amino acids: CASATQVPAKNIQYF. The CDR3, as DNA: TGTGCTAGTGCCACACAGGTCCCAGCCAAAAACATTCAGTACTTC.

The CDR3 region has the DNA TGTGCCTGGACTAAGGCAGGGACTAGCGGCTACGAGCAGTACTTC. It codes for CAWTKAGTSGYEQYF. The chain is built from TRBV30 and TRBJ2-7, with TRBD2 matching 11 bases. This CDR3 is built from 15 residues. Germline V gene lookup returns CDR1 GTSNPN and CDR2 SVGIG (reference sequence). After removal of 4 bases from V and 3 bases from J, the junction contained 8 bases not matched to a gene.

This clone appeared a few times. This sequence joins TRBV9 and TRBJ1-1; 10 bases match TRBD1. The CDR3 spans 18 residues. The V gene end was trimmed by 4 bases and the J gene end by 1 base; junction bases not matched to a gene: 13. Germline V gives CDR1 SGDLS, CDR2 YYNGEE. In nucleotides, the CDR3 is TGTGCCAGCAGCTTGGGGGAGGGACAGGGGAAGGCGAACACTGAAGCTTTCTTT. Its translation is CASSLGEGQGKANTEAFF. The variable domain in full, completed from reference TRBV9 and TRBJ1-1, reads DSGVTQTPKHLITATGQRVTLRCSPRSGDLSVYWYQQSLDQGLQFLIQYYNGEERAKGNILERFSAQQFPDLHSELNLSSLELGDSALYFCASSLGEGQGKANTEAFFGQGTRLTVV.

The chain couples TRBV18 to TRBJ2-3; D is unresolved. The V end lost 5 bases, the J end lost 2 bases, and 20 bases lay between the germline ends. The length of the CDR3 is 17 residues. Looked up from germline, CDR1 is KGHSH and CDR2 is LQKENI. The CDR3 protein is CASSLIIGVATTDTQYF. The CDR3 region has the DNA TGTGCCAGCTCATTGATTATTGGCGTAGCCACCACAGATACGCAGTATTTT.

V usage is TRBV5-1 and J usage is TRBJ2-3, with TRBD2 identical over 13 bases. Germline V lookup: CDR1 SGHRS, CDR2 YFSETQ. The length of the CDR3 is 15 residues. Germline trimming cut 5 bases from V and 8 bases from J; bases unmatched to any gene: 8. The CDR3 region is CASRRTSGGQGTQYF. CDR3 in DNA: TGCGCCAGCAGGCGGACTAGCGGGGGTCAGGGTACGCAGTATTTT. Looking up the rest from reference TRBV5-1 and TRBJ2-3 gives the full variable domain: KAGVTQTPRYLIKTRGQQVTLSCSPISGHRSVSWYQQTPGQGLQFLFEYFSETQRNKGNFPGRFSGRQFSNSRSEMNVSTLELGDSALYLCASRRTSGGQGTQYFGPGTRLTVL.

The J gene is TRBJ1-3, the V gene TRBV28; D is ambiguous. V was trimmed by 6 bases and J by 0 bases, leaving 12 bases between them. Germline CDR1 and CDR2: MDHEN and SYDVKM. This CDR3 contains 15 residues. In DNA form, the CDR3 reads TGTGCCAGCAGAGCGACCTGGAGCTCTGGAAACACCATATATTTT. Its translation: CASRATWSSGNTIYF.

V gene TRBV7-3 combines with J gene TRBJ2-3; 8 bases match TRBD2. The trim removed 5 bases at V and 2 bases at J, leaving 6 bases unmatched. The CDR3 is 15 residues long. Per germline, CDR1 SGHTA and CDR2 FQGTGA. CDR3 nucleotide sequence: TGTGCCAGCAGCAAGTCCGGGGGGGACACAGATACGCAGTATTTT. Its translation: CASSKSGGDTDTQYF. The full variable domain, with the rest looked up from reference TRBV7-3 and TRBJ2-3, is GAGVSQTPSNKVTEKGKYVELRCDPISGHTALYWYRQSLGQGPEFLIYFQGTGAADDSGLPNDRFFAVRPEGSVSTLKIQRTERGDSAVYLCASSKSGGDTDTQYFGPGTRLTVL.

The chain joins TRBV3-1 (or the pseudogene TRBV3-2) to TRBJ2-2; 7 nucleotides agree with TRBD2. Trimming at V came to 4 bases and at J to 2 bases, leaving 7 bases not matched to a gene. Per the germline V gene, CDR1 is LGHDT and CDR2 is YNNKEL (reference sequence). The CDR3 extends over 16 amino acids. For the CDR3, the DNA is TGTGCCAGCAGCCGGTCGGGAGGCCCAAACACCGGGGAGCTGTTTTTT. It specifies CASSRSGGPNTGELFF.

In regard to this clone: The identical CDR3 is also encoded by other nucleotide sequences in the sample. The chain is built from TRBV19 and TRBJ1-1; D is perhaps TRBD1 (5 bases). The V gene lost 3 bases and the J gene lost 3 bases, with 11 bases spanning the gap. The CDR3 runs 14 residues. The germline CDR1 and CDR2 sequences are LNHDA and SQIVND (reference sequence). CDR3 protein: CASSIGGVHTEAFF. CDR3 sequence (DNA): TGTGCCAGTAGTATTGGGGGGGTTCACACTGAAGCTTTCTTT.

The chain is built from TRBV29-1 and TRBJ2-3; the D gene could be TRBD1 or TRBD2 (7 bases each). Germline V lookup: CDR1 SQVTM, CDR2 ANQGSEA. Trimming took 7 bases from V and 4 from J, leaving 15 bases between them. This CDR3 spans 13 amino acids. CDR3 residues: CSASGQASDTQYF. The CDR3 nucleotides are TGCAGCGCTAGCGGACAGGCGTCAGATACGCAGTATTTT.

The rearrangement links TRBV9 to TRBJ1-3; D not certain. Per the germline V gene, CDR1 is SGDLS and CDR2 is YYNGEE. Trimming shortened V by 4 bases and J by 2 bases, and 4 bases separated the two germline ends. This CDR3 comprises 12 residues. In nucleotides, the CDR3 is TGTGCCAGCAGCCCAACTGGAAACACCATATATTTT. This codes for CASSPTGNTIYF.

The gene calls are TRBV4-2 and TRBJ2-1, with 9 positions matching TRBD2. Germline V gene lookup returns CDR1 LGHNA and CDR2 YNFKEQ. V lost 4 bases and J lost 3; bases outside the gene matches: 7. The CDR3 is made up of 16 amino acids. The CDR3 coding sequence is TGTGCCAGCAGCCCCACTAGCGGGTGGGTCTACAATGAGCAGTTCTTC. Translating gives CASSPTSGWVYNEQFF.

V usage is TRBV9 and J usage is TRBJ2-3; 7 nucleotides agree with TRBD2. CDR1 SGDLS and CDR2 YYNGEE come from the germline V gene. V dropped 1 base and J dropped 1; count of bases not matched to a gene: 3. The CDR3 is 15 residues long. DNA for the CDR3: TGTGCCAGCAGCGTATTTGCGGGGGGCACAGATACGCAGTATTTT. This codes for CASSVFAGGTDTQYF.

This clone was picked up a small number of times. This rearrangement joins TRBV12-5 to TRBJ1-5; 8 bases match TRBD1. CDR1 and CDR2 (germline): LGHNT, FRNRAP. V gave up 6 bases and J gave up 1 base; unmatched junction bases: 5. CDR3 length: 15 residues. The CDR3 bases are TGTGCTAGTGGGATCGGACAGGGAAGCAATCAGCCCCAGCATTTT. As protein: CASGIGQGSNQPQHF.